This T cell receptor beta chain comes out of a study of blood T cell repertoires in COVID-19. Per the authors' pipeline: For nucleated cells, counts were estimated from reference gene primer amplification. Some clones are missing from TCRdb's copy, which holds only in-frame ones; the method was immunoSEQ multiplex PCR. The D gene and trimming were derived from the DNA, and the V and J assignments and clone size from that table. The sample contains hundreds of thousands of clones, about 88% of which appear only once. Germline CDR1 reads LNHDA; CDR2 reads SQIVND (reference sequence). This CDR3 is built from 15 residues. V dropped 5 bases and J dropped 6 bases, with 17 bases sitting between them.

The sample consisted of PBMCs or T cells enriched from blood (not recorded which). The clonotype was recovered from a man in his 60s who had recovered from COVID-19. The V call is TRBV19, the J call TRBJ1-5; D unclear. In DNA form, the CDR3 reads TGTGCCAGTAGTTCCCCTAGGAGGGTTTTTCAGCCCCAGCATTTT. This sequence encodes CASSSPRRVFQPQHF.